This entry features one T cell receptor (beta chain) sequence. Its antigen is not known. From the 5' RACE reads, TCRdb called clonotypes with MiXCR, one entry per CDR3 protein. The table includes 400,000 or so distinct CDR3 sequences, around 20% detected once. These data are taken from a study of T-cell memory formation after mild COVID-19. Background on the study: Largely, the TCR clusters proved donor specific.

Germline values: CDR1 SNHLY, CDR2 FYNNEI. V was clipped by 4 bases and J by 4 bases, with 7 bases between them. The CDR3 length is 13 residues. Overall study results and limits: CD8+ contracting clones occupied EMRA, while CD4+ ones occupied mainly CM and EM. Some clones that responded were present in memory (sampled pre-infection), which suggests cross-reactive memory joined.

The V gene is TRBV2, the J gene TRBJ2-2; D not resolved. The sequencing input was PBMCs or a T cell subset sorted from them (not recorded which). The receptor's source is an adult woman who had mild COVID-19 (a few samples of this study predate the infection). Cell type and time point are not known. CDR3 sequence: CASSGETTGELFF. The DNA for the CDR3 is TGTGCCAGCAGTGGAGAGACCACCGGGGAGCTGTTTTTT.